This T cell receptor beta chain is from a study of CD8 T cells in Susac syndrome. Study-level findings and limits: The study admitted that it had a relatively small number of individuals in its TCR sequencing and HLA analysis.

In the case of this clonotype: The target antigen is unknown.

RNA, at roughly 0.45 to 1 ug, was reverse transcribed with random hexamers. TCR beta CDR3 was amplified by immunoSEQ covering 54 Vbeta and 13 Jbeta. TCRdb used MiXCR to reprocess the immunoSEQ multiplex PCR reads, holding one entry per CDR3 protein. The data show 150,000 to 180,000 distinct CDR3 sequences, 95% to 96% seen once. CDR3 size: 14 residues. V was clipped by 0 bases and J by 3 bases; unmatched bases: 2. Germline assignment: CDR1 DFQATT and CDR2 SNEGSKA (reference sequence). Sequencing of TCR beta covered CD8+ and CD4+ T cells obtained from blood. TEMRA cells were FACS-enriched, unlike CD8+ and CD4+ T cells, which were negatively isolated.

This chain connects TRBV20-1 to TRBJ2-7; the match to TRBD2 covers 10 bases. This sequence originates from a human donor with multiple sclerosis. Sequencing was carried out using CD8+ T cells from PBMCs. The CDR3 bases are TGCAGTGCTAGAGATCGGACTAGCGGCTACGAGCAGTACGTC. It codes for CSARDRTSGYEQYV.